This T cell receptor (beta chain) was profiled in a study of response to subunit inactivated influenza vaccine. General study points: Only a handful of new T cells, the authors suggested, are recruited with each seasonal influenza vaccination.

TCRdb reanalysed the RT-PCR reads using MiXCR and keeps one entry per CDR3 protein. The repertoire holds about 780,000 distinct CDR3 sequences, about 18% seen once, with 11% in the top ten. J lost 3 bases, V lost 5 bases, and 12 bases had no gene match. This CDR3 region has 17 residues. With regard to this clonotype: Its antigen is unidentified.

The chain links TRBV12-3 or TRBV12-4 to TRBJ2-3, with TRBD1 identical over 9 bases. Here the sequenced sample was PBMCs from blood, taken more than 4 days after vaccination. The source is a man aged 50-59 years who received an inactivated influenza vaccine. As DNA, the CDR3 is TGTGCCAGCAGTCCCATCCGGGACAGGGCACGAACAGATACGCAGTATTTT. Translated: CASSPIRDRARTDTQYF.